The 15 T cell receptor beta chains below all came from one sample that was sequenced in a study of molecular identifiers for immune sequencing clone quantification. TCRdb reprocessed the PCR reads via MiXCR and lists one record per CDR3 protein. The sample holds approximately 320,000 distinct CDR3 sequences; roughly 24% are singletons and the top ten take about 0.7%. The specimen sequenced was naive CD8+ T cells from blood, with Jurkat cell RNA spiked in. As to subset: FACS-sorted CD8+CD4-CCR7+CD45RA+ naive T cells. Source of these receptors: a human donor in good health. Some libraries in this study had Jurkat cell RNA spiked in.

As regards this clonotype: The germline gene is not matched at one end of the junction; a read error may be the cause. The CDR3 DNA sequence: TGCAGTGGTAGAGATTGGGGCACGCTCCGCGAGCAGTACTTC. This translates into CSGRDWGTLREQYF. This chain connects TRBV20-1 to TRBJ2-7, with D perhaps matching TRBD1 (5 bases). From germline, CDR1 is DFQATT and CDR2 SNEGSKA (reference sequence). The length of the CDR3 is 14 residues.

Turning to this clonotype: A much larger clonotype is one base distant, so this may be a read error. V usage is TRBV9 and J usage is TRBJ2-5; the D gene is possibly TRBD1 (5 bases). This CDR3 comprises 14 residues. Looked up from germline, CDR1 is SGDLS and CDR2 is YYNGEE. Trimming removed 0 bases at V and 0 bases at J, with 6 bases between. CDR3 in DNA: TGTGCCAGCAGCGTAGGCAGGGACCAAGAGACCCAGTACTTC. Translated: CASSVGRDQETQYF.

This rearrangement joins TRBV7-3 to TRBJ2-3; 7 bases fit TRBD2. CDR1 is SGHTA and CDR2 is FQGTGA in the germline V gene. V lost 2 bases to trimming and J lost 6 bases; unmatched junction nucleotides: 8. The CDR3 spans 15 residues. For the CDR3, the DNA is TGTGCCAGCAGCTTAGGAACTAGCGTCTATGATACGCAGTATTTT. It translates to CASSLGTSVYDTQYF.

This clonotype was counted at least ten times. CDR3 amino acids: CASSLGEGVGHTDTQYF. The DNA of the CDR3 is TGTGCCAGCAGCTTAGGAGAGGGAGTTGGGCACACAGATACGCAGTATTTT. The chain combines TRBV7-9 with TRBJ2-3; D possibly corresponds to TRBD2 (5 bases). The V and J ends lost 1 base and 2 bases respectively, with 16 bases between them. CDR1 and CDR2 (germline): SEHNR, FQNEAQ (reference sequence). The CDR3 consists of 17 residues.

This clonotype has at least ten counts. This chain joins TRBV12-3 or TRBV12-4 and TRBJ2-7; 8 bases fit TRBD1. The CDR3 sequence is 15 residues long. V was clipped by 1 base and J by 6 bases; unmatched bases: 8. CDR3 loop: CASSLVSAGGSEQYF. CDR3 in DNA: TGTGCCAGCAGTTTAGTTTCGGCAGGGGGCAGCGAGCAGTACTTC.

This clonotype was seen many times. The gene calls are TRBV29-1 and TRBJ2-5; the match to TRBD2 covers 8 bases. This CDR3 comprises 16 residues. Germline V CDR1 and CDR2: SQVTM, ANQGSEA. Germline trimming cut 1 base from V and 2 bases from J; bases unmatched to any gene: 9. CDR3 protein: CSVEAPGTRRQETQYF. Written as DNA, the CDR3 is TGCAGCGTTGAAGCCCCCGGGACTAGAAGGCAAGAGACCCAGTACTTC.

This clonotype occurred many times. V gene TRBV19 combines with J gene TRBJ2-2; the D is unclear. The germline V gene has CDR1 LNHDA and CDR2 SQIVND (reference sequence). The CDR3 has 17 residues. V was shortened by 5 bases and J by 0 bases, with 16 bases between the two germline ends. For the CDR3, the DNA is TGTGCCAGTAGTCCGATTCAAGACTTGACGAACACCGGGGAGCTGTTTTTT. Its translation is CASSPIQDLTNTGELFF.

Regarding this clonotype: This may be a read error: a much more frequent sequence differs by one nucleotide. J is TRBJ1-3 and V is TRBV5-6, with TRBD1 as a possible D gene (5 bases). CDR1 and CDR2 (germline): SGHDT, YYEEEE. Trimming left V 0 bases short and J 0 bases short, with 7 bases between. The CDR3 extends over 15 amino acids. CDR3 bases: TGTGCCAGCAGCTTGGGCGGGGCCTCTGGAAACACCATATATTTT. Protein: CASSLGGASGNTIYF.

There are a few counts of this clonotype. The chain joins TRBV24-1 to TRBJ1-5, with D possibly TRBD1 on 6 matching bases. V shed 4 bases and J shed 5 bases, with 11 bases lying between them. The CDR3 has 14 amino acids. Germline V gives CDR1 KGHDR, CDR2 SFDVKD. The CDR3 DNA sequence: TGTGCCACCAGTGAAGGACAGTGGGATCAGCCCCAGCATTTT. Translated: CATSEGQWDQPQHF.

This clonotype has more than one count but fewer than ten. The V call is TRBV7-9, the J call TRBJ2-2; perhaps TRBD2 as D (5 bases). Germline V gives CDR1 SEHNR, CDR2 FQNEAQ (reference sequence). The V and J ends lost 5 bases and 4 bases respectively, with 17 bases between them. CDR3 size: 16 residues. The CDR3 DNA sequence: TGTGCCAGCAGCAGGAGTGCGGGCAGCGGCACCGGGGAGCTGTTTTTT. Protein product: CASSRSAGSGTGELFF.

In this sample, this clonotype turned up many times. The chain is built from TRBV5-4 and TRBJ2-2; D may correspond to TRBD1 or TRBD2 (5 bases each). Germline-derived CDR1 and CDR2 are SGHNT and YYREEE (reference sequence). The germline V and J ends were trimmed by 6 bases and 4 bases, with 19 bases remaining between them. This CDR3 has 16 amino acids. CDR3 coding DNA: TGTGCCAGCATCGCCGGGGCAGGGCTCGGCACCGGGGAGCTGTTTTTT. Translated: CASIAGAGLGTGELFF.

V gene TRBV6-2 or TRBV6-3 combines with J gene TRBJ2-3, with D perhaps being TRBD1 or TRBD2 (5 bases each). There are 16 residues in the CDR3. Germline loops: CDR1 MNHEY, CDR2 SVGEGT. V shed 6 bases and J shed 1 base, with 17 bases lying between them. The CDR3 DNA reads TGTGCCAGCAGGGCCGAGAGGGGAGACGGCACAGATACGCAGTATTTT. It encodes CASRAERGDGTDTQYF.

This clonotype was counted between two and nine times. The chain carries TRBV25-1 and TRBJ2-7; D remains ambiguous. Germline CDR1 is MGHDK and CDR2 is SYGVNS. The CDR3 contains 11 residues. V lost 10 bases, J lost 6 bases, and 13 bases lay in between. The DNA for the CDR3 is TGTGCCACAAGTATAGGGATCGAGCAGTACTTC. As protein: CATSIGIEQYF.

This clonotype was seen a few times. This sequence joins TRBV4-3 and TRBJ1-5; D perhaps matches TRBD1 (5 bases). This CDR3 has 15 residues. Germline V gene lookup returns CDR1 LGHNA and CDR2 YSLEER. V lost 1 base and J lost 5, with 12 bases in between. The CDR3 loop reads CASSQGDVVDQPQHF. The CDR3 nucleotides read TGCGCCAGCAGCCAAGGGGACGTGGTTGATCAGCCCCAGCATTTT.

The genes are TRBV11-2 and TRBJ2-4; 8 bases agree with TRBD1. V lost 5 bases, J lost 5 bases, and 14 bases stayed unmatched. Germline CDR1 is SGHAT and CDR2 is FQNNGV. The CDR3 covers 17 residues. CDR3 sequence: CASSGRPGQVMENIQYF. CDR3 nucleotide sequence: TGTGCCAGCAGCGGGAGACCGGGACAGGTTATGGAAAACATTCAGTACTTC.